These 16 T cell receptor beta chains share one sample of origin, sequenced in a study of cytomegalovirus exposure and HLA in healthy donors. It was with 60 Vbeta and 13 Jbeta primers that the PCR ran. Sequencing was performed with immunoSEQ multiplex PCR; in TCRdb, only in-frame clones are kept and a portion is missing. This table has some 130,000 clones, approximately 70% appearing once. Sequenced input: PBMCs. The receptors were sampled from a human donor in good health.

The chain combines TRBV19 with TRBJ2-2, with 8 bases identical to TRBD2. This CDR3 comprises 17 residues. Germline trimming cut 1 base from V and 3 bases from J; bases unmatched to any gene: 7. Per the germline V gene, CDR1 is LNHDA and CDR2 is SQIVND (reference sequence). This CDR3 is CASSIGGAGGDTGELFF. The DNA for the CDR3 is TGTGCCAGTAGTATAGGCGGGGCGGGAGGTGACACCGGGGAGCTGTTTTTT.

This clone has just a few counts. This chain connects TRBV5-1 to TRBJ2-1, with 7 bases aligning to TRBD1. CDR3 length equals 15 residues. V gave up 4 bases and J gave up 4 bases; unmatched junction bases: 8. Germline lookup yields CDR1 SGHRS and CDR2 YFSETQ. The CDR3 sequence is CASSPGAGGYNEQFF. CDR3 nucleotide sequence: TGCGCCAGCAGCCCAGGGGCAGGGGGTTACAATGAGCAGTTCTTC.

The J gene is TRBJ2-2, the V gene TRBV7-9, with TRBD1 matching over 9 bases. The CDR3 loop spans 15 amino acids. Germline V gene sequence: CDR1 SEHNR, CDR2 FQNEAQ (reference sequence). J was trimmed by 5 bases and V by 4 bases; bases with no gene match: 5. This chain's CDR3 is CASSSGTGNTGELFF. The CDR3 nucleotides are TGTGCCAGCAGCTCCGGGACAGGGAATACCGGGGAGCTGTTTTTT.

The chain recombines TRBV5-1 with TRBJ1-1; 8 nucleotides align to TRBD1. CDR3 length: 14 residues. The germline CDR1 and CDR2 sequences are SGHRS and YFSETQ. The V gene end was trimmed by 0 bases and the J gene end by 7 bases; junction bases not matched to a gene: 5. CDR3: CASSLGQGANEAFF. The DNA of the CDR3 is TGCGCCAGCAGCTTGGGGCAGGGGGCAAATGAAGCTTTCTTT.

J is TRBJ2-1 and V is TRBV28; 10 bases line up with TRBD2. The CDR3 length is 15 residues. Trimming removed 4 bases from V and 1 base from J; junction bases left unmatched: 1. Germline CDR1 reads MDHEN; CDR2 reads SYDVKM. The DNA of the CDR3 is TGTGCCAGCAGTTCACTAGCGGGGTCCTACAATGAGCAGTTCTTC. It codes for CASSSLAGSYNEQFF.

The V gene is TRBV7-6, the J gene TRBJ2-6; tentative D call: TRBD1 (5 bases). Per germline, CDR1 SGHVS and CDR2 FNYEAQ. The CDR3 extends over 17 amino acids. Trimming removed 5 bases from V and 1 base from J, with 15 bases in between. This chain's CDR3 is CASSAPLAGSGANVLTF. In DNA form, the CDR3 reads TGTGCCAGCAGCGCGCCCCTGGCAGGGTCTGGGGCCAACGTCCTGACTTTC.

The CDR3 nucleotides are TGCGCCAGCAGCCCCAGGGGACTAGCGGTGGGCAATGAGCAGTTCTTC. Residues: CASSPRGLAVGNEQFF. The genes are TRBV4-3 and TRBJ2-1, with 11 positions matching TRBD2. In germline, CDR1 is LGHNA, CDR2 YSLEER. There are 16 residues in the CDR3. Losses at the gene ends were 4 bases for V and 6 bases for J; bases not matched to a gene: 8.

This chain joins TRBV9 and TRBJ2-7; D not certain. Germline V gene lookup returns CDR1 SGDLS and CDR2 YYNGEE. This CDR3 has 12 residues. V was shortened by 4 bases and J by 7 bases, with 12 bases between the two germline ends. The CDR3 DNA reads TGTGCCAGCAGCCGCGAACCCGGGGAGCAGTACTTC. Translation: CASSREPGEQYF.

CDR3: CASSQGQGPHGYTF. In DNA form, the CDR3 reads TGTGCCAGCAGTCAAGGACAGGGGCCACATGGCTACACCTTC. The V and J genes are TRBV11-3 and TRBJ1-2, with TRBD1 identical over 9 bases. Germline CDR1 is SGHNT and CDR2 is YENEEA. The J segment lost 6 bases and the V segment lost 6 bases, leaving 8 bases of the junction unmatched. The CDR3 is 14 residues long.

CDR3 nucleotide sequence: TGTGCCAGCAGCCCTATGCCCGGAGGGGGGGCAGACATTCAGTACTTC. Its protein product is CASSPMPGGGADIQYF. This rearrangement joins TRBV9 to TRBJ2-4; weak D call: TRBD2 (7 bases). This CDR3 has 16 amino acids. V was pared by 4 bases and J by 8 bases, with 22 bases between. The V gene's germline CDR1 is SGDLS and CDR2 YYNGEE.

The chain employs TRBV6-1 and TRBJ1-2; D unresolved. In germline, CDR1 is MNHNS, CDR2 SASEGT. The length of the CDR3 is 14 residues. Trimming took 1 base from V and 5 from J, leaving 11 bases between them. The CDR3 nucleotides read TGTGCCAGCAGTGAAGGCACCTGGGCATATGGCTACACCTTC. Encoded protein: CASSEGTWAYGYTF.

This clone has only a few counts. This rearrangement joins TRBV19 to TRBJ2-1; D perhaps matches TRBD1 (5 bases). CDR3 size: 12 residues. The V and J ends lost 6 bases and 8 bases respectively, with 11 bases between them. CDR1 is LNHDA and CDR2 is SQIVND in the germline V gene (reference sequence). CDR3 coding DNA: TGTGCCAGTAGAGCAGGGATTGATGAGCAGTTCTTC. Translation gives CASRAGIDEQFF. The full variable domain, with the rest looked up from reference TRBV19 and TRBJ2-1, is DGGITQSPKYLFRKEGQNVTLSCEQNLNHDAMYWYRQDPGQGLRLIYYSQIVNDFQKGDIAEGYSVSREKKESFPLTVTSAQKNPTAFYLCASRAGIDEQFFGPGTRLTVL.

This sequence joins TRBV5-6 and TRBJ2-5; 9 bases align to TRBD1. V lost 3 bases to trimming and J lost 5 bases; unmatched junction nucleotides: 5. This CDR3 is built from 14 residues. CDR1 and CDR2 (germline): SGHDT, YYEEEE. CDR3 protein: CASSSQGARETQYF. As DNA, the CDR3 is TGTGCCAGCAGCTCACAGGGGGCGCGTGAGACCCAGTACTTC.

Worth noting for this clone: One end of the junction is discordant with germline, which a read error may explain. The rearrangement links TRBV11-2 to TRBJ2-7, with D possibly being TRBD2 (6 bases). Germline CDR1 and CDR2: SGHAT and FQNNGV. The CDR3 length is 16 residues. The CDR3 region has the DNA TGTCCCAGCAGCTCCAGTGGGGGGAAAACCTCCTACGAGCAGTACTTC. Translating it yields CPSSSSGGKTSYEQYF.

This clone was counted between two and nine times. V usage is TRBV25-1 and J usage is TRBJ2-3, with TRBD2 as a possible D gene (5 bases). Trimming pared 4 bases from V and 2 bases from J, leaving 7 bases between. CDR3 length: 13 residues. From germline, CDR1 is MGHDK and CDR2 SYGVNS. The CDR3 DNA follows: TGTGCCAGCAGTGTCGGACTCACAGATACGCAGTATTTT. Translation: CASSVGLTDTQYF.

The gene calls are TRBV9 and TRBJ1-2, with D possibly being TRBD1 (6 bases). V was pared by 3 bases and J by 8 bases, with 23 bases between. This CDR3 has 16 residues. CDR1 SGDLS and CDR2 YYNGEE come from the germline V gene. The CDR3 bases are TGTGCCAGCAGCGGGGGGGGGACACTGATATTAACGGGCTACACCTTC. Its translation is CASSGGGTLILTGYTF.